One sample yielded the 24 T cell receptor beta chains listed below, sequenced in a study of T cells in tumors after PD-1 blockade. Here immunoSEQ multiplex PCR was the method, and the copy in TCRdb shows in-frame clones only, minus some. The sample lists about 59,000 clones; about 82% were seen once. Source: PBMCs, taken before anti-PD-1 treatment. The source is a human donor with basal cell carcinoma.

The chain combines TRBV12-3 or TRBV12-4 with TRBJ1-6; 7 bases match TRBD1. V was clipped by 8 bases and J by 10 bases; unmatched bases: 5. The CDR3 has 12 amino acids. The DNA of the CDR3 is TGTGCCAGCCGTACAGGGGTATCACCCCTCCACTTT. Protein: CASRTGVSPLHF.

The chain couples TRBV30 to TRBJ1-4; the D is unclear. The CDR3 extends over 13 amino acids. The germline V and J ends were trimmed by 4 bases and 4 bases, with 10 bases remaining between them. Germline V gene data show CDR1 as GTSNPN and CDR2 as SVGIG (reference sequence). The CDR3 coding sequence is TGTGCCTGGAAGAAAAGGAGTAATGAAAAACTGTTTTTT. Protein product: CAWKKRSNEKLFF. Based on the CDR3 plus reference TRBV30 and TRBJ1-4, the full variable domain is SQTIHQWPATLVQPVGSPLSLECTVEGTSNPNLYWYRQAAGRGLQLLFYSVGIGQISSEVPQNLSASRPQDRQFILSSKKLLLSDSGFYLCAWKKRSNEKLFFGSGTQLSVL.

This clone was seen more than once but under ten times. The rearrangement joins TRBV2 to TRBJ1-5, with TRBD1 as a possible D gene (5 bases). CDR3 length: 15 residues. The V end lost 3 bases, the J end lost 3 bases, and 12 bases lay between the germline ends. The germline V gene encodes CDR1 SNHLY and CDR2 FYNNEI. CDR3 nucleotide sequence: TGTGCCAGCAGTGACAAGGGGAAAAACAATCAGCCCCAGCATTTT. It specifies CASSDKGKNNQPQHF.

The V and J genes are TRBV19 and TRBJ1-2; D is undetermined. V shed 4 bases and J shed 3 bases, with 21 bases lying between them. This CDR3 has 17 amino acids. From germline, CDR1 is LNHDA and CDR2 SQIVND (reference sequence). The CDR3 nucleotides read TGTGCCAGTAGTACCCTCGTTCTGGTGGTCGATGACTATGGCTACACCTTC. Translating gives CASSTLVLVVDDYGYTF.

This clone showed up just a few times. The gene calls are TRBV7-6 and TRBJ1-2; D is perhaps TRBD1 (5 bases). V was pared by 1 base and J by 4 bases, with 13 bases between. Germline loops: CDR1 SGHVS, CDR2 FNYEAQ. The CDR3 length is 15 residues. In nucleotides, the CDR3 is TGTGCCAGCAGCTTAGTCCCCACCCAGGGCTATGGCTACACCTTC. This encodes CASSLVPTQGYGYTF. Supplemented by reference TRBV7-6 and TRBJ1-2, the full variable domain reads GAGVSQSPRYKVTKRGQDVALRCDPISGHVSLYWYRQALGQGPEFLTYFNYEAQQDKSGLPNDRFSAERPEGSISTLTIQRTEQRDSAMYRCASSLVPTQGYGYTFGSGTRLTVV.

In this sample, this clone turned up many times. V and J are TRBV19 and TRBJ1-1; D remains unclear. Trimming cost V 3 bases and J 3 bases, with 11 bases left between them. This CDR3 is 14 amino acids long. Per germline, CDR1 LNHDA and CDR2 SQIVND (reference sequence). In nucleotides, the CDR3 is TGTGCCAGTAGTATTTGGGGATTGGACACTGAAGCTTTCTTT. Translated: CASSIWGLDTEAFF.

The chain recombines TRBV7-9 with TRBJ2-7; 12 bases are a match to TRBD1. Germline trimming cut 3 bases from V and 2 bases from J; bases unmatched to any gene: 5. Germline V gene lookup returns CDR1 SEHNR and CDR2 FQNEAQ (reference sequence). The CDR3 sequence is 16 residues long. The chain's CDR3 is CASSLVGQGATYEQYF. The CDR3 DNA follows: TGTGCCAGCAGCTTGGTGGGACAGGGGGCCACCTACGAGCAGTACTTC.

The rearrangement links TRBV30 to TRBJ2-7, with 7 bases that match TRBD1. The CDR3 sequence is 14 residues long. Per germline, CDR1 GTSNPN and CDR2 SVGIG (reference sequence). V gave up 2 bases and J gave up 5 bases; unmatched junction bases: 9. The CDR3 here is CAWSIRRDSNEQYF. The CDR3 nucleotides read TGTGCCTGGAGTATACGCCGGGACAGTAACGAGCAGTACTTC.

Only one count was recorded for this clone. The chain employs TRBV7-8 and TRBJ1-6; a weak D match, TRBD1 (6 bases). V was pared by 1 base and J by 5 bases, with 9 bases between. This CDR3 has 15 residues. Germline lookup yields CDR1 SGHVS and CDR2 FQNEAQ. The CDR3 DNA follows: TGTGCCAGCAGCTTAGGGGGGGCTGATAATTCACCCCTCCACTTT. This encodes CASSLGGADNSPLHF.

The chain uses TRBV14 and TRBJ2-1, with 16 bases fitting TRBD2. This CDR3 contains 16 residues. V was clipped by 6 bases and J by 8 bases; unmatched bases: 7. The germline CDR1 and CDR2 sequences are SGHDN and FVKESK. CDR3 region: CASSEGTSGGADEQFF. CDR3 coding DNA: TGTGCCAGCAGTGAGGGGACTAGCGGGGGGGCCGATGAGCAGTTCTTC.

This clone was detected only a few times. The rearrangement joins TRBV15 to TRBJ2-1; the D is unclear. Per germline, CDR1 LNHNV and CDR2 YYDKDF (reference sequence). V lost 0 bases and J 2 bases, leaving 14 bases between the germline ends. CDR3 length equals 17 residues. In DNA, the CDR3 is TGTGCCACCAGCAGAGATCCGGGTCCTGGCACCTACAATGAGCAGTTCTTC. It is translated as CATSRDPGPGTYNEQFF.

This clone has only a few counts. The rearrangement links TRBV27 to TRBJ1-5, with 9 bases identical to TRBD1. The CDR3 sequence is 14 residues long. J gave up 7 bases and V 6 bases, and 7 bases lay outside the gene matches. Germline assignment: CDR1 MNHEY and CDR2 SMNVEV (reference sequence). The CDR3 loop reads CASSQGQGEQPQHF. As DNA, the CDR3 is TGTGCCAGCAGCCAGGGACAGGGAGAACAGCCCCAGCATTTT.

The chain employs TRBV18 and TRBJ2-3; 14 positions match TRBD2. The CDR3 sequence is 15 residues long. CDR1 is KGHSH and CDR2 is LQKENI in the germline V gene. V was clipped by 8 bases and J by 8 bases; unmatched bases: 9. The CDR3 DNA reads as TGTGCCAGCACCGGGACTAGCGGGGGAAAAGTTACGCAGTATTTT. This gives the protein CASTGTSGGKVTQYF.

CDR3 coding DNA: TGCGCCAGCAGCCAAGCTGGACAGGGGATCGATCCATATAATTCACCCCTCCACTTT. Translated, it gives CASSQAGQGIDPYNSPLHF. V gene TRBV4-1 combines with J gene TRBJ1-6; 9 bases match TRBD1. The CDR3 is made up of 19 amino acids. With V trimmed by 1 base and J by 4 bases, 11 bases remained unmatched. Germline V gives CDR1 MGHRA, CDR2 YSYEKL.

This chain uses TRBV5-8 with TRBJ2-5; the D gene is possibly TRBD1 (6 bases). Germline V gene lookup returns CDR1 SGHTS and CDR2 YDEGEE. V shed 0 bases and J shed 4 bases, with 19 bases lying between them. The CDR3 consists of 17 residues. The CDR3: CASSLGFTGPQGETQYF. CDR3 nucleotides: TGTGCCAGCAGCTTGGGGTTCACAGGGCCGCAGGGAGAGACCCAGTACTTC.

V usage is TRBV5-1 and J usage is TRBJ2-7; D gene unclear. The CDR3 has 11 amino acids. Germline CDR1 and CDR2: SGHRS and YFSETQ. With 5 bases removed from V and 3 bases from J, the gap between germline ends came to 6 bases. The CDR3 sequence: CASSSNYEQYF. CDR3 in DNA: TGCGCCAGCAGTTCGAACTACGAGCAGTACTTC.

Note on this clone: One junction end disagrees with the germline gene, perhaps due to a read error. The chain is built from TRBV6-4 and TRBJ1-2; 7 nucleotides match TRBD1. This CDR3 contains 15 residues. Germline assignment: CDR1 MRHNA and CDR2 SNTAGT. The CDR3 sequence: CAGSLNEGDSYGYTF. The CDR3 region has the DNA TGTGCCGGCAGTCTCAATGAAGGGGACAGTTATGGCTACACCTTC.

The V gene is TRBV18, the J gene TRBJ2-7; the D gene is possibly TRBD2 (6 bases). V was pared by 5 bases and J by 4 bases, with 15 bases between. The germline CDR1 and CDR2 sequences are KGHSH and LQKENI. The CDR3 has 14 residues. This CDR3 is CASSSTGGPYEQYF. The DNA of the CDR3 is TGTGCCAGCTCATCTACCGGGGGACCGTACGAGCAGTACTTC.

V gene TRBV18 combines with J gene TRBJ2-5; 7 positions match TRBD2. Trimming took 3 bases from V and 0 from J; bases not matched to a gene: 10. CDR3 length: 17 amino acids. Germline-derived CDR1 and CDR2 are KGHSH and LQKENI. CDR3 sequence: CASSPSGSLLYQETQYF. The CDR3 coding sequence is TGTGCCAGCTCACCTAGCGGGTCTTTACTGTACCAAGAGACCCAGTACTTC.

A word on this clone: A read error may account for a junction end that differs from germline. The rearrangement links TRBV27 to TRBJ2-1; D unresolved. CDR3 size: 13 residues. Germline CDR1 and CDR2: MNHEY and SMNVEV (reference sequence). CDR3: CASRFDPTSEQFF. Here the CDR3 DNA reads TGTGCCAGCCGTTTTGACCCTACGTCCGAGCAGTTCTTC.

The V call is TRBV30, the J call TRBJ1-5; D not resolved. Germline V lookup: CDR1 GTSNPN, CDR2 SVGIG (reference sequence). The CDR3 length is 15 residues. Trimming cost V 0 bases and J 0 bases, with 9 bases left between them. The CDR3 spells CAWSVGGYSNQPQHF. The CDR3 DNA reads TGTGCCTGGAGTGTGGGTGGATATAGCAATCAGCCCCAGCATTTT.

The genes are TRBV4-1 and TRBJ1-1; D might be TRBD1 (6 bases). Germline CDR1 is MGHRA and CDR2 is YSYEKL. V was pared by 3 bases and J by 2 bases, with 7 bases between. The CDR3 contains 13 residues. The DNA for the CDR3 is TGCGCCAGCAGCCAGACAGGAAACACTGAAGCTTTCTTT. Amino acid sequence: CASSQTGNTEAFF.

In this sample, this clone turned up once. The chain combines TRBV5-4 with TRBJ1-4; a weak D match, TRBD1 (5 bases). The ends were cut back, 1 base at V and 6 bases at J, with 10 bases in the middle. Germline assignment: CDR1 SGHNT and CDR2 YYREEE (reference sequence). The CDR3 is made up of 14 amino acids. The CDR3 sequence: CASSLKGLDEKLFF. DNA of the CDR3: TGTGCCAGCAGCTTGAAGGGGTTGGATGAAAAACTGTTTTTT.

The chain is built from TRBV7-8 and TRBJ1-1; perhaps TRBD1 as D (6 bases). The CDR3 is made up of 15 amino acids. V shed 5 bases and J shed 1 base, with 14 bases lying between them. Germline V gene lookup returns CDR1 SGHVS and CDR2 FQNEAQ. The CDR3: CASSLRDTSNTEAFF. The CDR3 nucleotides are TGTGCCAGCAGCCTCCGGGACACCTCGAACACTGAAGCTTTCTTT.